This note documents a single TCR beta chain sequence. This receptor's antigen is unknown. Qualities for individual bases were not recorded, and no much larger clone is one base off. V is pared back by 1 base and J by 7 bases, with 10 bases lying between the germline termini. In the germline V gene, CDR1 corresponds to ENHRY and CDR2 to SYGVKD. The CDR3 runs 13 amino acids, cysteine and phenylalanine included. This entry keeps only the CDR3 DNA: 39 bases, framed from base 1. These data are taken from a study of blood T cell repertoires in COVID-19 (TCRdb year 2020). About the study as a whole: Collaborator samples came from the United States, Italy and Spain and covered acute and convalescent phases of COVID-19. The prospective study material was composed of cDNA or gDNA derived from T cells, B-cell-depleted T cells, or PBMCs. The dataset comprised deeply sampled blood TCRbeta repertoires from subjects exposed to, actively infected with, or recovered from COVID-19. The repertoires were released in a freely available public database meant as a resource for research on the immune response to SARS-CoV-2. The samples were drawn from two sources: the first 160 participants of the ongoing ImmuneRACE study, and 1,200 or so subjects contributed by 6 global collaborators. A de-identified subject ID, COVID-19 status, age in years and sex were almost always included in the sample metadata. Where available, HLA class I and class II types were obtained from metadata supplied by the sample provider rather than from assay-based typing. Overall results and qualifications from the work: The amount of clinical and demographic metadata varied by source and participant and was provided uncurated.

In the prospective study, participants were about 18 to 95 years old, resided in fewer than 25 geographic areas of the United States, and were enrolled through a virtual design. Cohort assignment in the prospective study relied on participant-reported clinical history from a screening survey and a study questionnaire. Exposed participants had been in contact, within 2 weeks of entering the study, with a person who had a PCR-confirmed or clinician-diagnosed case of COVID-19. Mobile phlebotomists in the prospective study collected whole blood, serum and a nasopharyngeal or oropharyngeal swab from every participant. Over a roughly two-month period, participants in the prospective study had the option of providing additional blood draws and questionnaires. Before DNA extraction, prospective study blood samples were shipped either frozen or at room temperature. The immunoSEQ Assay, a bias-controlled multiplex PCR, was used to amplify TCRbeta CDR3 regions from genomic DNA. The paper's processing steps were these. Within the assay, amplification of reference gene primers was used to estimate how many nucleated cells each sample contained. To quantify the absolute abundance of each unique TCRbeta CDR3 rearrangement, sequence reads were collapsed and filtered. For each sample, productive Simpson clonality was calculated as the square root of Simpson's diversity index over productive rearrangements. This immuneACCESS table, as held by TCRdb, lists in-frame sequences with V and J called but not all clones. Of the missing ones, under half trace to an unresolved V gene in checked studies; the others have no known cause. Clonal size and the V and J genes are those of that table, whereas D and trimming came from the DNA. This sample gives fewer than 250,000 clones in total; 83% of them show up just once. The leading ten clones occupy 3.6% of the sample.

This receptor was taken from a woman aged 40 to 50 who had been exposed to COVID-19. The sequenced sample consisted of PBMCs or T cells enriched from blood (not recorded which). The rearrangement combines TRBV10-3 with TRBJ1-2; the best D guess is TRBD1, with 6 bases matching. DNA sequence: TGTGCCATCAGTGAGTTACAGGGCGGTGGCTACACCTTC. The translation is CAISELQGGGYTF.